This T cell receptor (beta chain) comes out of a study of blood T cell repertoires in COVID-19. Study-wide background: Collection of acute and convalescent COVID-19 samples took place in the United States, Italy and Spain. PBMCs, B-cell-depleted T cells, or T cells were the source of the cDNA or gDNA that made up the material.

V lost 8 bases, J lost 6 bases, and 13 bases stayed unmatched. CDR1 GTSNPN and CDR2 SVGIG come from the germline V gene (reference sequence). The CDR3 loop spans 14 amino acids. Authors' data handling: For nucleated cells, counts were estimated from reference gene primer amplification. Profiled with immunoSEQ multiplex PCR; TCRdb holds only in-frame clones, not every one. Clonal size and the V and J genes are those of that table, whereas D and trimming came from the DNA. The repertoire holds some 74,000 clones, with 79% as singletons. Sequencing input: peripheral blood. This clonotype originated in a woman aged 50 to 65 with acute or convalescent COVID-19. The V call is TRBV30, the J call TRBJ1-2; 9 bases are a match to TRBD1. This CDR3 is CARTAGTGRDGYTF. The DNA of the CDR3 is TGTGCCCGAACCGCCGGGACAGGGCGGGATGGCTACACCTTC. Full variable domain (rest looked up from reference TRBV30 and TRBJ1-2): SQTIHQWPATLVQPVGSPLSLECTVEGTSNPNLYWYRQAAGRGLQLLFYSVGIGQISSEVPQNLSASRPQDRQFILSSKKLLLSDSGFYLCARTAGTGRDGYTFGSGTRLTVV.